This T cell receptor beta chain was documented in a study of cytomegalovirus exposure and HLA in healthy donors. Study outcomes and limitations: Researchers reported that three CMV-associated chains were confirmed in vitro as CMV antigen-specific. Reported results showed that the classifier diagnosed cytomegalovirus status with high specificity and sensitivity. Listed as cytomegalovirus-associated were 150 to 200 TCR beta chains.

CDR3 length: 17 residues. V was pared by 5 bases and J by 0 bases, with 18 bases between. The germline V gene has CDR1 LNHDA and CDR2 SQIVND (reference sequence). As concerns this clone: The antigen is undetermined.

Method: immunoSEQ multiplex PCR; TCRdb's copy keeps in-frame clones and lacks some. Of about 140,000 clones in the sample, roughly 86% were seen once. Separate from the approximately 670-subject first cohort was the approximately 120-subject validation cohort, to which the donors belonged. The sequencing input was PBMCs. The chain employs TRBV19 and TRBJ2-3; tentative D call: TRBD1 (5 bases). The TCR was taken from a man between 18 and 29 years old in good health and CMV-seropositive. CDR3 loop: CASSFSSQGISTDTQYF. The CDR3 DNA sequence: TGTGCCAGTAGTTTTTCTTCCCAGGGTATTAGCACAGATACGCAGTATTTT.